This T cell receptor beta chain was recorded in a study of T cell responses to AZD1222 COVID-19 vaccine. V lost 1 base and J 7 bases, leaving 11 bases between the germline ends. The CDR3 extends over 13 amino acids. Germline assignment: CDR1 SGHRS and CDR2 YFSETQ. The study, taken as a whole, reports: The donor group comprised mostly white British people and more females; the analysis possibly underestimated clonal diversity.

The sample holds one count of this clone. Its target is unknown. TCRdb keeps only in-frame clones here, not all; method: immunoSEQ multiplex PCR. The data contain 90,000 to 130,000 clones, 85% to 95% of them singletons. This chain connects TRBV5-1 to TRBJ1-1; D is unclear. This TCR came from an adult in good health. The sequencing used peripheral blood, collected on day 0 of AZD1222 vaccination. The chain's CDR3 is CASSLTGLFEAFF. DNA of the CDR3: TGCGCCAGCAGCTTGACGGGTTTATTTGAAGCTTTCTTT.